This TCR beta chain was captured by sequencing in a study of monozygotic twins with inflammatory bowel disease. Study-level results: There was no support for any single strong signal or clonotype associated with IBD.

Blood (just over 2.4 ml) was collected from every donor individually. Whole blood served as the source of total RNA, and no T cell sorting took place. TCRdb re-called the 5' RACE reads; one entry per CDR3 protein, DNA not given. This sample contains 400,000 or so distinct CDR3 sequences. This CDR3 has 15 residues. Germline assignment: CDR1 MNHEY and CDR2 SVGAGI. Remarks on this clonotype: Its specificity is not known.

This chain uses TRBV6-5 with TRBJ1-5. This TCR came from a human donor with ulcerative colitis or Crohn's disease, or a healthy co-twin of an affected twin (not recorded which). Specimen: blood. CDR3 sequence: CASSYQRESNQPQHF.